This paragraph covers one TCR beta chain sequence. Its antigen is as yet unknown. PCR was performed using 60 Vbeta and 13 Jbeta primers. Profiled with immunoSEQ multiplex PCR; TCRdb holds only in-frame clones, not every one. The data show 150,000 to 200,000 clones, over 70% seen once. The data stem from a study of cytomegalovirus exposure and HLA in healthy donors. Whole-study results and caveats: In terms of immune exposure information, only CMV serostatus was available. Altogether, some 170 TCR beta chains were recorded as cytomegalovirus-associated. Several of the most significant clusters appeared, in a later analysis, to be linked to common viral pathogens. HLA allele associations emerged for about 18,000 TCR beta sequences in a later analysis, at 0.05 false discovery rate.

Deletions cut 4 bases from V and 4 bases from J, with 8 bases between. Germline CDR1 and CDR2: GTSNPN and SVGIG (reference sequence). CDR3 length: 11 amino acids. The sample consisted of PBMCs. This TCR derives from a female donor in good health and CMV-seronegative. The chain joins TRBV30 to TRBJ2-7; no clear D. The CDR3 region has the DNA TGTGCCTGGACCGCGGAATACGAGCAGTACTTC. Translated, it gives CAWTAEYEQYF.